The 4 T cell receptor beta chains below come from one sample, sequenced in a study of PD-L1 blockade in urothelial cancer. Sequencing was performed with immunoSEQ multiplex PCR; in TCRdb, only in-frame clones are kept and a portion is missing. The table has approximately 40,000 clones, approximately 86% seen once. Time point in this sample: peripheral blood 6 weeks after treatment start. Sequencing used PBMCs, obtained around atezolizumab (anti-PD-L1) treatment. All receptors derive from a man between 60 and 75 years old with urothelial cancer.

The chain joins TRBV7-2 to TRBJ2-7; 11 bases match TRBD2. The trim removed 6 bases at V and 3 bases at J, leaving 4 bases unmatched. Germline CDR1 reads SGHTA; CDR2 reads FQGNSA. The CDR3 has 14 residues. The CDR3 loop reads CASRTTSGSYEQYF. The CDR3 nucleotides read TGTGCCAGCAGAACCACTAGCGGGAGCTACGAGCAGTACTTC.

The V gene is TRBV7-6, the J gene TRBJ1-1; 7 nucleotides agree with TRBD1. The CDR3 spans 15 residues. The germline gives CDR1 SGHVS, CDR2 FNYEAQ. J lost 5 bases, V lost 1 base, and 7 bases had no gene match. The CDR3 bases are TGTGCCAGCAGCTTAGGGACAGGAGCGAGTACTGAAGCTTTCTTT. Protein product: CASSLGTGASTEAFF.

The V call is TRBV5-1, the J call TRBJ2-7; 7 bases are a match to TRBD1. With V trimmed by 4 bases and J by 3 bases, 10 bases remained unmatched. This CDR3 has 15 amino acids. Per the germline V gene, CDR1 is SGHRS and CDR2 is YFSETQ. The CDR3 spells CASSRTSRQGYEQYF. The CDR3 bases are TGCGCCAGCAGCCGTACCTCTAGACAGGGCTACGAGCAGTACTTC.

The rearrangement joins TRBV12-5 to TRBJ2-5; D gene uncertain. The V end lost 1 base, the J end lost 4 bases, and 4 bases lay between the germline ends. Looked up from germline, CDR1 is LGHNT and CDR2 is FRNRAP. This CDR3 has 12 amino acids. In DNA form, the CDR3 reads TGTGCTAGTGGTTTGGACAGAGAGACCCAGTACTTC. This translates into CASGLDRETQYF. Full variable domain (remainder filled in from reference TRBV12-5 and TRBJ2-5): DARVTQTPRHKVTEMGQEVTMRCQPILGHNTVFWYRQTMMQGLELLAYFRNRAPLDDSGMPKDRFSAEMPDATLATLKIQPSEPRDSAVYFCASGLDRETQYFGPGTRLLVL.